The clone carrying this TCR beta chain has ten or more counts. The antigen remains unidentified. This specimen belongs to a study of shared clonotypes between healthy human individuals. Study outcomes and limitations: The generation probabilities recorded for non-shared clonotypes fell below those of clonotypes shared by all four donors.

TCRdb's table, derived via immunoSEQ multiplex PCR, lists solely in-frame clones and lacks some. The sample carries hundreds of thousands of clones, around 74% recorded once. Specimen: memory CD4+ T cells sorted from blood. The subset was: CD45RA-negative fraction. The source of this sequence is a woman in her twenties or thirties in good health.

The CDR3 loop reads CASSEARGQGLDTQYF. The CDR3 DNA is TGTGCCAGCAGTGAAGCGCGGGGACAGGGTCTTGATACGCAGTATTTT. V is TRBV6-1 and J is TRBJ2-3, with 9 nucleotides matching TRBD1. Germline assignment: CDR1 MNHNS and CDR2 SASEGT. V lost 0 bases to trimming and J lost 6 bases; unmatched junction nucleotides: 7. The CDR3 length is 16 residues.